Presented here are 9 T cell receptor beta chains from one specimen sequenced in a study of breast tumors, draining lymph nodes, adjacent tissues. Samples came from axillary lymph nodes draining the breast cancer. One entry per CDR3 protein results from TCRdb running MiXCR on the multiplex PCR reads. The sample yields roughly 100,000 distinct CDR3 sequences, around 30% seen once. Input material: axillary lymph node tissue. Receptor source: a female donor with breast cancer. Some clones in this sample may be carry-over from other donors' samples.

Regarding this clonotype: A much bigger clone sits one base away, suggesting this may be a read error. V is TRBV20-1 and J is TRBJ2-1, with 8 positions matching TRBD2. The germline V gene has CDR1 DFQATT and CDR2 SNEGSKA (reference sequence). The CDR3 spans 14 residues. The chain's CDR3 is CSARFTSGYTEQFF. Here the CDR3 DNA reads TGCAGTGCTAGGTTTACTAGCGGTTACACTGAGCAGTTCTTC.

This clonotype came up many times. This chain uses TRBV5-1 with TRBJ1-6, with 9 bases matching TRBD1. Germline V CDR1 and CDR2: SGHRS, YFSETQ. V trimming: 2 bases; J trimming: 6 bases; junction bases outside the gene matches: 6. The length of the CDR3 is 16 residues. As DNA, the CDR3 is TGCGCCAGCAGCTTCACCCCGGGACAGGGTAATTCACCCCTCCACTTT. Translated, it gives CASSFTPGQGNSPLHF.

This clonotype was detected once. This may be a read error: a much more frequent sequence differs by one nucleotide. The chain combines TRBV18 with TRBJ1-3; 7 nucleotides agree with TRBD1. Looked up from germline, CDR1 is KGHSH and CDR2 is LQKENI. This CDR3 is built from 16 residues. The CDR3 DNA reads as TGTGCCGGCTCAACCGGGACAGCTGTAGGTGGAAACACCATATATTTT. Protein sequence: CAGSTGTAVGGNTIYF.

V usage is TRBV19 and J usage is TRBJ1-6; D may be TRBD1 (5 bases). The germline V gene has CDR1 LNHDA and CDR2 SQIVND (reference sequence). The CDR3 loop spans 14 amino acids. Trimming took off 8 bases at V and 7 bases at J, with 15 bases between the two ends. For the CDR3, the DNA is TGTGCCAGTTGTTTCGGGGGAGAGAATTCACCCCTCCACTTT. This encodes CASCFGGENSPLHF.

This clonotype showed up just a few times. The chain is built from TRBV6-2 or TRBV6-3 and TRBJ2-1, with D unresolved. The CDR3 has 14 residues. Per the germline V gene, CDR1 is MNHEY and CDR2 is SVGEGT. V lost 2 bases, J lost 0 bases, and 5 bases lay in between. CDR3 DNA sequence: TGTGCCAGCAGTTACCAGAGCTCCTACAATGAGCAGTTCTTC. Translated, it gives CASSYQSSYNEQFF.

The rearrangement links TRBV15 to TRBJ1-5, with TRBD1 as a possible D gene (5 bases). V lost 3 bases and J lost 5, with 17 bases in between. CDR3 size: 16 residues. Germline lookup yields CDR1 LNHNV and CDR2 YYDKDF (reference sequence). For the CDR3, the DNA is TGTGCCACCAGCAGTGAGGATAGGACAACCGATCAGCCCCAGCATTTT. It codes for CATSSEDRTTDQPQHF.

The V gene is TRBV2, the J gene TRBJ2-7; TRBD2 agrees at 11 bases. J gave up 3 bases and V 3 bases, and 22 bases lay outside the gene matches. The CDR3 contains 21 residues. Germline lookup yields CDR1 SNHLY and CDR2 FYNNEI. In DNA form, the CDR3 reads TGTGCCAGCAGTGAGAGGCCTAGCGGGGGGCGGTCAAGCCACATATTCTACGAGCAGTACTTC. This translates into CASSERPSGGRSSHIFYEQYF.

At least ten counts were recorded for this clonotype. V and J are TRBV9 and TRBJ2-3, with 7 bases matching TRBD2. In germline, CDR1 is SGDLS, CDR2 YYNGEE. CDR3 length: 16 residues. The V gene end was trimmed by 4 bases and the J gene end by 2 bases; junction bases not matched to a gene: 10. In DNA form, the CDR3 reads TGTGCCAGCAGCCCAAGGACTAGTTCGAACACAGATACGCAGTATTTT. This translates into CASSPRTSSNTDTQYF.

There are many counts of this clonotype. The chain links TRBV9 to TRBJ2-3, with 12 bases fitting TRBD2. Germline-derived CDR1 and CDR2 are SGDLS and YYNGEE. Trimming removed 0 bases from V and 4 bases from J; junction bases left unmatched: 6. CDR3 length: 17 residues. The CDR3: CASSVEGLAGLADTQYF. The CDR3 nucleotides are TGTGCCAGCAGCGTAGAAGGACTAGCGGGGTTGGCAGATACGCAGTATTTT. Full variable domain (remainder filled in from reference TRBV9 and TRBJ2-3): DSGVTQTPKHLITATGQRVTLRCSPRSGDLSVYWYQQSLDQGLQFLIQYYNGEERAKGNILERFSAQQFPDLHSELNLSSLELGDSALYFCASSVEGLAGLADTQYFGPGTRLTVL.